This T cell receptor beta chain was captured in a study of cytomegalovirus exposure and HLA in healthy donors (dated by TCRdb to 2016 to 2017). The study in broad terms: In an earlier analysis of approximately 640 of the donors, under 300 Gb of sequence data and 117 million unique TCR beta sequences from 150 million to 200 million T cells were reported. Donor age, sex, ethnicity and CMV serostatus were compiled alongside the repertoire data. Typing coverage varied by locus: roughly 629-640 donors for A, B, C, DRB1 and DQB1; 500 to 550 for DQA1; nearly 610 for DPA1; 450 to 480 for DPB1. All discovery cohort repertoires had been generated on a single sequencing platform. A separate validation cohort of about 110 different subjects was used in addition to the approximately 670-subject first cohort. An early release covering roughly 600 HLA-typed donors comprised about 300 gigabases of sequencing data and 65 million to 100 million unique TCR sequences. Among the approximately 400 genotyped donors, approximately 82% belonged to the genetic ancestry cluster associated with self-reported Caucasian donors. HLA typing included class I and class II loci at four-digit resolution. The study combined high-throughput TCR immunosequencing, statistical association of individual TCRs with disease status, and machine learning to predict cytomegalovirus infection status. Rather than drawing on any new phenotypic data, the later analysis identified candidate immune exposures from TCR beta sequences and the way those sequences occurred across donors. To study patterns of TCR occurrence, a later analysis re-analyzed previously published TCR beta repertoires from 600 to 750 donors and added high-resolution HLA genotyping. A few DR-DQ haplotypes were treated as single units for association and clustering because of strong linkage in the cohort. Using immunosequencing, the study profiled T cell repertoires from 666 subjects and related those repertoires to cytomegalovirus serostatus. An earlier analysis of around 640 of the donors used high-throughput TCR beta sequencing to judge whether each TCR beta V gene segment behaved as functional or pseudogenic. Genome-wide SNP genotypes for about 65% of the roughly 670 donors were used in a later genetic analysis, which treated that subset as a discovery cohort. The study was designed to test whether signatures of past pathogen exposure could be identified by cataloging public T cell receptors. Among a few hundred genotyped donors of the cohort, an average of approximately 230,000 unique TCR beta nucleotide sequences were sequenced per donor, roughly 18% of them non-productive. Findings and caveats that apply to the study as a whole: Linkage disequilibrium might explain the correlated functional status among segregating V segments, but an unknown experimental factor could not be excluded. In a later genetic analysis, fewer N-insertions in productive TCRs were reported among donors in an Asian-associated ancestry cluster than the roughly 710-donor mean. The study gave a list of 150 to 200 TCR beta chains associated with cytomegalovirus. Cytomegalovirus status was reported to be diagnosed by the classifier with high specificity and sensitivity in both the original and validation cohorts. Strong co-occurrence of HLA alleles, especially DR and DQ, made assigning TCR associations to individual alleles difficult. In this cohort, only TCR beta chains were sequenced, and detectable features were limited by the absence of alpha or paired-chain data. Immune exposure information for the cohort was limited to CMV serostatus. Specific HLA alleles were associated with over 15,000 TCR beta sequences at a false discovery rate of 0.05 in a later analysis. While some public TCRs were present in many individuals, most TCR sequences turned up only very rarely across donors. A later analysis reported that several top co-occurrence clusters appeared linked to parvovirus B19, influenza, CMV and Epstein-Barr virus. The earlier analysis of nearly 600 of the donors excluded roughly 16 rarely observed V segments, including chromosome 9 orphons, because counts were too low. Because some donors lacked HLA typing at each locus, the association tests relied only on the typed subset. The authors suggested that the approach could potentially be extended to other disease states and immunological phenotypes. A later genetic analysis associated a missense DCLRE1C variant with V-gene and J-gene trimming of TCR beta chains, and an independent cohort replicated the association. Three of the identified cytomegalovirus-associated TCR beta chains were confirmed in vitro to be specific for cytomegalovirus antigens. Presence/absence analyses assumed roughly uniform sequencing depth across donors, an assumption that may not hold. According to a later analysis, TCR association rates differed among HLA loci, with DRB1 alleles showing the most associated TCRs and HLA-C alleles showing the fewest. A further reported finding was that TCR beta sequences accurately predicted the HLA-A and HLA-B alleles for most subjects in the first cohort. In a later analysis, HLA-associated TCR beta chains were found to be more clonally expanded and to have lower generation probabilities than equally common non-associated chains. Most CMV-associated TCR beta chains appeared to be HLA-restricted in a later analysis, and the HLA associations seemed to be driven largely by CMV exposure. A group of highly shared sequence variants was considered likely to be a technical artifact of the sequencing pipeline. In an earlier analysis of around 500 of the donors, most TCR beta V segments appeared in productive rearrangements about 87% or about 30% of the time, broadly matching IMGT annotations.

This clone was found once. The antigen it binds to is not known. No much larger clone is present one base from it, and per-base qualities are unavailable. Libraries were made using the immunoSEQ multiplex PCR assay. The multiplex PCR relied on a mix of 60 forward primers for TCR Vbeta segments and 13 reverse primers for TCR Jbeta segments. The CDR3 region of rearranged TCR beta genes was amplified from genomic DNA with a multiplex PCR assay. The amplified TCR beta libraries were sequenced on the Illumina HiSeq System as 87-base-pair reads. The authors' pipeline ran thus. A later analysis counted around 72 million unique TCR beta chains across the 550 to 800 repertoires, and roughly 11 million of these chains were shared by at least two donors. To remove PCR and sequencing errors, raw reads were error-corrected and collapsed into unique sequences using a nearest-neighbor algorithm that merged closely related sequences. To assign V, D and J gene segments, CDR3 sequences were aligned to IMGT reference sequences. For a sequence to be retained, at least a six-nucleotide match to both a V gene segment and a J gene segment was required. Rearrangements were called productive when the CDR3 lacked stop codons and stayed in frame with V and J; all others were non-productive. Following IMGT convention, CDR3 was defined as the stretch from the second conserved V-encoded cysteine to the conserved J-encoded phenylalanine. The earlier analysis of some 540 of the donors excluded any sequence lacking an unambiguous match to a single V gene segment. In an earlier analysis of around 590 of the donors, a V segment was called functional when productive rearrangements were above 56.7%, and segregating when the standard deviation between donors exceeded 5%. To diagnose cytomegalovirus status from the catalog of TCR beta chain sequences, a statistical classification framework was built. In a later analysis, TCR nucleotide sequences were compared against IMGT/GENE-DB human TR gene sequences so that V and J genes could be assigned. Using the TCRdist pipeline, a later analysis assigned CDR3 sequences along with most-parsimonious VDJ recombination scenarios. In a later analysis, every TCR beta chain was defined by the combination of its CDR3 amino acid sequence and its V-gene family, and reads without a unique V-gene family were dropped. As a way to deal with suspected cross-contamination and a sequencing artifact, a later analysis dropped more than 500 nucleotide sequences that were highly shared and had low generation probability. A later analysis calculated a clonal expansion index for each public chain from normalized within-repertoire ranks of inferred template counts. In a later analysis, generation probabilities were computed with a VDJ recombination model fitted to out-of-frame rearrangements, and the resulting probabilities were checked against IGoR. Hypergeometric tests were used in a later analysis to score TCR-TCR, TCR-HLA and TCR-CMV co-occurrence, with a repertoire-size bias correction applied to the TCR pairs. In a later analysis, false discovery rates were estimated by permuting HLA or CMV assignments 20 times. A later analysis grouped co-occurring TCRs with DBSCAN, adding TCRdist sequence similarity when clustering within HLA-allele-positive subsets. Repertoires with fewer than 30,000 or more than 120,000 public chains were left out of co-occurrence clustering, as were four to six repertoires with anomalous nucleotide sharing. Held by TCRdb, this immuneACCESS table contains in-frame sequences only and omits some clones. Under half of the omission traces to an unresolved V gene where checked; the cause of the rest is unknown. Clone size and the V and J calls come from that table; the DNA yielded D and trimming. The sample table lists around 130,000 clones, roughly 78% of them with a count of one. The ten largest clones take up roughly 5% of the sample.

The cohort was made up of 666 healthy bone marrow donors. At the time of sampling, all cohort members were nominally healthy, though unrecorded immune exposures were likely present. The donor was CMV seronegative and belonged to the group of around 350 seronegative cohort members. Each donor provided a peripheral blood sample, and peripheral blood mononuclear cells were used for TCR beta sequencing. The Qiagen DNeasy Blood Extraction Kit was used to extract genomic DNA from the blood cell samples. The sample taken for sequencing was PBMCs. The origin of this receptor is a man aged 25-45 years in good health and CMV-seronegative.

The DNA reads as follows: TGCAGCGTTGTCAGGGGCCGTGGGGAAGCTTTCTTT. This codes for CSVVRGRGEAFF. The chain joins TRBV29-1 to TRBJ1-1; TRBD1 is perhaps the D gene, given 6 matching bases. As encoded in the germline V gene, CDR1 is SQVTM while CDR2 is ANQGSEA. The V and J ends are trimmed by 4 bases and 8 bases, leaving 14 bases between them. The CDR3 holds 12 amino acids from the cysteine to the phenylalanine. The kept DNA is CDR3 alone, 36 bases in frame from the first base.